This T cell receptor (beta chain) derives from a study of molecular identifiers for immune sequencing clone quantification. Across the whole study: RNA from approximately 20,000 or 98,000 naive CD8 cells was split five ways in replicates, with four sequenced.

Methods described previously were used for bulk TCR libraries, and listed TCR primers were applied. TCRdb redid the calling of the PCR reads with MiXCR, one entry per CDR3 protein. This sample has approximately 550,000 distinct CDR3 sequences, with about 21% found just once. Study results and caveats: In naive cells, under 1% of molecules belonged to clones above 20 RNA copies, against over 97% in effector cells. Shared barcodes on identical TCR molecules could underestimate the sizes of highly expanded clones.

The V and J ends lost 5 bases and 0 bases, in that order; junction bases with no gene match: 3. CDR3 length: 15 residues. Looked up from germline, CDR1 is SGHAT and CDR2 is FQNNGV. In regard to this clonotype: The target antigen is unknown.

This chain uses TRBV11-2 with TRBJ2-2; 7 bases map to TRBD1. This TCR was sampled from a human donor in good health. Some libraries in this study had Jurkat cell RNA spiked in. Specimen: naive CD8+ T cells from blood, with Jurkat cell RNA spiked in. Subset meaning: FACS-sorted CD8+CD4-CCR7+CD45RA+ naive T cells. This CDR3 reads CASSPGQSNTGELFF. CDR3 DNA sequence: TGTGCCAGCAGCCCGGGACAGTCGAACACCGGGGAGCTGTTTTTT.